This T cell receptor beta chain was obtained from a study of T cells after yellow fever vaccination. Across the study: Fractions of low cell number were prepared using SMART-Seq v4 Ultra Low Input. Overall study results and limits: At about 97% for CD4 and roughly 87% for CD8, most primary-vaccination clones showed up again after the booster.

This clonotype was detected a few times. Its antigen is not identified. Per the germline V gene, CDR1 is SEHNR and CDR2 is FQNEAQ (reference sequence). This CDR3 has 13 residues. J lost 5 bases, V lost 10 bases, and 8 bases had no gene match. The 5'RACE template-switching step produced TCR cDNA and added a universal primer site and UMIs. TCRdb redid the calling of the 5' RACE reads with MiXCR, one entry per CDR3 protein. The sample lists 500,000 to 650,000 distinct CDR3 sequences, roughly 17% occurring once. The chain joins TRBV7-9 to TRBJ2-4; 7 bases agree with TRBD2. The sequence was collected from a man aged 18-30 years who received the YFV17D yellow fever vaccine. Source: PBMCs, taken 5 days after the first yellow fever vaccination. The CDR3 region has the DNA TGTGCCACCTCGGGGGGAACGCAAAACATTCAGTACTTC. It translates to CATSGGTQNIQYF. The whole variable domain, filled in from reference TRBV7-9 and TRBJ2-4, reads DTGVSQNPRHKITKRGQNVTFRCDPISEHNRLYWYRQTLGQGPEFLTYFQNEAQLEKSRLLSDRFSAERPKGSFSTLEIQRTEQGDSAMYLCATSGGTQNIQYFGAGTRLSVL.